This T cell receptor (beta chain) was profiled in a study of T cells after yellow fever vaccination. The overall study: The authors prepared low-cell-number fractions using SMART-Seq v4 Ultra Low Input.

Study-wide points: Abundant clonotypes from the bulk population could get into FACS-sorted repertoires as contaminants.

The authors made TCR cDNA by 5'RACE template switching, adding a universal primer site and UMIs. TCRdb reanalysed the 5' RACE reads using MiXCR and keeps one entry per CDR3 protein. The sample yields tens of thousands of distinct CDR3 sequences, roughly 7.3% seen once. Germline-derived CDR1 and CDR2 are SGDLS and YYNGEE. There are 16 residues in the CDR3. Unmatched junction bases numbered 6, after V lost 3 bases and J lost 3 bases. This clonotype was observed many times. The antigen remains undetermined. The V call is TRBV9, the J call TRBJ2-2, with 9 bases matching TRBD1. The sequences come from CD8+ T cells sorted from PBMCs, collected more than 14 days after the first yellow fever vaccination. This TCR derives from a man younger than 35 who received the YFV17D yellow fever vaccine. CDR3 loop: CASSGWTGEDTGELFF. Written as DNA, the CDR3 is TGTGCCAGCAGCGGATGGACAGGGGAGGACACCGGGGAGCTGTTTTTT.